The following is a T cell receptor (beta chain) sequence with its context. The source of the sample is a study of blood T cell repertoires in COVID-19. This table comes from immunoSEQ multiplex PCR, and its TCRdb copy is limited to in-frame clones, with some not included. The table includes some 180,000 clones, approximately 79% detected once. This CDR3 is 14 amino acids long. Trimming removed 2 bases at V and 3 bases at J, with 11 bases between. The germline V gene encodes CDR1 SGHTA and CDR2 FQGNSA. The TCR comes from a woman in her sixties or seventies with acute COVID-19. The chain combines TRBV7-2 with TRBJ2-7, with a possible D match to TRBD1 (6 bases). The source material was PBMCs or T cells enriched from blood (not recorded which). The CDR3 bases are TGTGCCAGCAGCTTAATCGGACAGCGCTACGAGCAGTACTTC. Translated, it gives CASSLIGQRYEQYF. Full variable domain (outside the CDR3, taken from reference TRBV7-2 and TRBJ2-7): GAGVSQSPSNKVTEKGKDVELRCDPISGHTALYWYRQSLGQGLEFLIYFQGNSAPDKSGLPSDRFSAERTGGSVSTLTIQRTQQEDSAVYLCASSLIGQRYEQYFGPGTRLTVT.